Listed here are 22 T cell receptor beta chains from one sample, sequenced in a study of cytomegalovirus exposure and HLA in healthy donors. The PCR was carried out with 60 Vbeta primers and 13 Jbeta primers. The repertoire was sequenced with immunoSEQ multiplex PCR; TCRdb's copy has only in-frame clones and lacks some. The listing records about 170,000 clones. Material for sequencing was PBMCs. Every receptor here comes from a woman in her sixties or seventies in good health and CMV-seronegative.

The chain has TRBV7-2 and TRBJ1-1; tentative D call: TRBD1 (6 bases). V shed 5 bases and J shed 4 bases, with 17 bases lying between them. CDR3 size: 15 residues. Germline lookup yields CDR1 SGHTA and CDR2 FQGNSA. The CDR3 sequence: CASSPRGGGGTEAFF. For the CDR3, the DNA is TGTGCCAGCAGCCCCAGAGGGGGTGGGGGCACTGAAGCTTTCTTT. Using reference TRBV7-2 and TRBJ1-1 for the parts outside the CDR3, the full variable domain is GAGVSQSPSNKVTEKGKDVELRCDPISGHTALYWYRQSLGQGLEFLIYFQGNSAPDKSGLPSDRFSAERTGGSVSTLTIQRTQQEDSAVYLCASSPRGGGGTEAFFGQGTRLTVV.

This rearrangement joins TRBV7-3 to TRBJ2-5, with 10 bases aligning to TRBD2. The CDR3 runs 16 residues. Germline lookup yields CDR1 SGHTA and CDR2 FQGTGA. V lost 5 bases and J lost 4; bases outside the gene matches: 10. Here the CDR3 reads CASSTRPGLATETQYF. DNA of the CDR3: TGTGCCAGCAGCACCAGACCGGGACTAGCGACAGAGACCCAGTACTTC.

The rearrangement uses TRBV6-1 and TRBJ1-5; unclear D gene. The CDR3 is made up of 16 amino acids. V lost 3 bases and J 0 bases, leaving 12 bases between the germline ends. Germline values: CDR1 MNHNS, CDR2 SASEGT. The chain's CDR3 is CASSDGPGYSNQPQHF. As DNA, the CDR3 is TGTGCCAGCAGTGATGGTCCAGGATATAGCAATCAGCCCCAGCATTTT.

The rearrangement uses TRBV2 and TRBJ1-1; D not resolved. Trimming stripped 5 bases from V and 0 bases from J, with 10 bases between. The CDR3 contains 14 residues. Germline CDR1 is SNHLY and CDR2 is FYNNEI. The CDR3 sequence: CASSRREMNTEAFF. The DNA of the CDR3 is TGTGCCAGCAGTAGACGGGAGATGAACACTGAAGCTTTCTTT.

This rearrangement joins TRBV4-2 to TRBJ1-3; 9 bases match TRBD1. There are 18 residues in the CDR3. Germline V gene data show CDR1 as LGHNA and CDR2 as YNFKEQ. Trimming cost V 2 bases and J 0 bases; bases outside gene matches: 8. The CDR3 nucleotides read TGTGCCAGCAGCCAATATTGGACAGGGGAGTTCTCTGGAAACACCATATATTTT. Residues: CASSQYWTGEFSGNTIYF.

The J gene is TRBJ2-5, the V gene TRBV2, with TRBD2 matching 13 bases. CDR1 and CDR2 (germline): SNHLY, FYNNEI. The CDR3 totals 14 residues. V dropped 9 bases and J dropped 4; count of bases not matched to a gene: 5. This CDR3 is CARGTSGKGETQYF. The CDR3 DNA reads TGTGCCAGGGGGACTAGCGGGAAAGGAGAGACCCAGTACTTC.

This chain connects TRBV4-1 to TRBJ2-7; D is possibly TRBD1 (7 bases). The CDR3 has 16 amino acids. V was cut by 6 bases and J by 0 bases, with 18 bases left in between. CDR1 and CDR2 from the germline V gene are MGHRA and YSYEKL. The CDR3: CASRRSGGTDSYEQYF. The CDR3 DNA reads TGCGCCAGCAGACGTTCAGGCGGGACAGACTCCTACGAGCAGTACTTC.

This CDR3 is CASGDRATEAFF. Here the CDR3 DNA reads TGCGCCAGCGGGGACAGGGCCACTGAAGCTTTCTTT. The V call is TRBV10-1, the J call TRBJ1-1, with 9 bases that match TRBD1. Germline lookup yields CDR1 WNHNN and CDR2 SYGVQD (reference sequence). The CDR3 contains 12 residues. With 8 bases clipped from V and 4 bases from J, the junction kept 2 bases outside the gene matches.

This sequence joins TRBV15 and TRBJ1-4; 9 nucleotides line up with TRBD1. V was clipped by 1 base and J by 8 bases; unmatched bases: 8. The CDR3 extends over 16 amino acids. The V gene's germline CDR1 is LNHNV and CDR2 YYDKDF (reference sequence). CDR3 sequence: CATSRVRTGVEEKLFF. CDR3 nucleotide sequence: TGTGCCACCAGCAGAGTGAGGACAGGGGTGGAGGAAAAACTGTTTTTT.

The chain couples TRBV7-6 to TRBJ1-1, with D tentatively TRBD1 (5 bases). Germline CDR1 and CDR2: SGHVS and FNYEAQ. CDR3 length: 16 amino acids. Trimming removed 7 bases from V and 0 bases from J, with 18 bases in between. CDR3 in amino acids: CASNPPGGYVNTEAFF. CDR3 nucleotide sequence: TGTGCCAGCAACCCTCCCGGGGGGTACGTGAACACTGAAGCTTTCTTT.

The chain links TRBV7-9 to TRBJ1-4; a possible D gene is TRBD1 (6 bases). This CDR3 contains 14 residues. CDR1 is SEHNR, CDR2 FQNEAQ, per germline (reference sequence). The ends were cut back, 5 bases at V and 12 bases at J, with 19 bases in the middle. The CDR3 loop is CASSPKQSGGQLFF. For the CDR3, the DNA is TGTGCCAGCAGCCCGAAACAGTCGGGGGGCCAACTGTTTTTT.

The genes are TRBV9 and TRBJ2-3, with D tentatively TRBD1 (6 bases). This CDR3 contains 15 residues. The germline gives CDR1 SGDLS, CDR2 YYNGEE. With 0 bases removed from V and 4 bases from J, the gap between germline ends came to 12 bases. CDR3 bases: TGTGCCAGCAGCGTAGAAGCGTCAGGGGCAGATACGCAGTATTTT. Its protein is CASSVEASGADTQYF.

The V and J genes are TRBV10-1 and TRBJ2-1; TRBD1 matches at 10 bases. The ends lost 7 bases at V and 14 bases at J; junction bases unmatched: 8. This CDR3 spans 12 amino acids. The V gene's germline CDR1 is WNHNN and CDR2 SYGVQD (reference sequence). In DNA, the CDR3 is TGCGCCAGCAATGATATGGGACAGGGGAAGTTCTTC. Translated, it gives CASNDMGQGKFF.

The CDR3 coding sequence is TGTGCCAGCAGCTCGGGACAGCTCTATGGCTACACCTTC. Protein: CASSSGQLYGYTF. V usage is TRBV27 and J usage is TRBJ1-2; the match to TRBD1 covers 7 bases. V lost 6 bases, J lost 4 bases, and 5 bases stayed unmatched. Germline CDR1 MNHEY, CDR2 SMNVEV (reference sequence). The CDR3 totals 13 residues.

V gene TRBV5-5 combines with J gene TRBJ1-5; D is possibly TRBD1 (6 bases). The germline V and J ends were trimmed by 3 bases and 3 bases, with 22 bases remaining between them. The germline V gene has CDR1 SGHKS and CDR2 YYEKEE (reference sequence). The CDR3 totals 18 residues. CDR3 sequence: CASSSSPGQGSINQPQHF. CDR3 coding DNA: TGTGCCAGCAGCTCCTCACCGGGGCAGGGGTCGATCAATCAGCCCCAGCATTTT.

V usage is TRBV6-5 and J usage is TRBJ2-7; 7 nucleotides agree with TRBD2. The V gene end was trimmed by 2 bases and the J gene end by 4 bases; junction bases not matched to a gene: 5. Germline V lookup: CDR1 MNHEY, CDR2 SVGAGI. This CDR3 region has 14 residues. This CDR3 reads CASSYGAGVYEQYF. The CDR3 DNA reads TGTGCCAGCAGTTACGGTGCGGGGGTATACGAGCAGTACTTC.

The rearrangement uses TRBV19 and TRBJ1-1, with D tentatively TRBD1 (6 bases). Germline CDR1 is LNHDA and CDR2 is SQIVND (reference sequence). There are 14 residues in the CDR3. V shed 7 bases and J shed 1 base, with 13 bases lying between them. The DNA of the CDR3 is TGTGCCAGTAAGCCGGGACAAAAGAACACTGAAGCTTTCTTT. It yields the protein CASKPGQKNTEAFF.

The CDR3 loop is CASSENFGGFSYEQYF. CDR3 DNA sequence: TGTGCCAGCAGTGAAAATTTCGGGGGATTCTCCTACGAGCAGTACTTC. The rearrangement joins TRBV6-1 to TRBJ2-5, with D possibly TRBD2 on 6 matching bases. The J call may be wrong; the DNA end is better matched by TRBJ2-7. Looked up from germline, CDR1 is MNHNS and CDR2 is SASEGT. The CDR3 is 16 amino acids.

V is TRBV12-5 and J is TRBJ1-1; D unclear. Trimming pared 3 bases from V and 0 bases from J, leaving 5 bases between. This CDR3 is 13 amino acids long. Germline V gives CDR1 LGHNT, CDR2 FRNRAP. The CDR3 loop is CASGLQMNTEAFF. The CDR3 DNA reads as TGTGCTAGTGGTTTACAGATGAACACTGAAGCTTTCTTT.

CDR3 nucleotides: TGTGCCAGCAGTTTTCGGAGGGGTGAATACAATGAGCAGTTCTTC. Its protein product is CASSFRRGEYNEQFF. The chain uses TRBV27 and TRBJ2-1, with a tentative D call TRBD2 (6 bases). The V end lost 3 bases, the J end lost 4 bases, and 13 bases lay between the germline ends. This CDR3 is 15 amino acids long. Per the germline V gene, CDR1 is MNHEY and CDR2 is SMNVEV (reference sequence).

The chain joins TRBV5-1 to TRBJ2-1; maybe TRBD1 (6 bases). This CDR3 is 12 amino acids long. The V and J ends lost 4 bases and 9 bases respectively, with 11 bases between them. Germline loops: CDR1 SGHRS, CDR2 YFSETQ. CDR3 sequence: CASSIQGSEQFF. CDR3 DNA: TGCGCCAGCAGCATCCAGGGGAGTGAGCAGTTCTTC.

This chain's CDR3 is CASSASDRSGGYTF. Here the CDR3 DNA reads TGTGCCAGCAGTGCCTCGGACAGGAGTGGCGGCTACACCTTC. J is TRBJ1-2 and V is TRBV2, with 7 bases that match TRBD1. Unmatched junction bases numbered 10, after V lost 4 bases and J lost 8 bases. The CDR3 has 14 amino acids. The germline V gene has CDR1 SNHLY and CDR2 FYNNEI.